The text below deals with one TCR beta chain. Its specificity is unknown. These data are taken from a study of cytomegalovirus exposure and HLA in healthy donors. PCR amplification relied on 60 Vbeta primers (plus 13 Jbeta primers). In the authors' methods: In a later analysis, of roughly 73 million unique beta chains, roughly 11 million appeared in at least two donors. Data came from immunoSEQ multiplex PCR; TCRdb stores just in-frame clones and leaves some out. The V and J calls and clone size were taken over from that table, and D and trimming were inferred from the DNA. In the table there are around 160,000 clones, roughly 80% of which are singletons. V lost 4 bases and J lost 7; bases outside the gene matches: 10. Germline values: CDR1 MRHNA, CDR2 SNTAGT. There are 15 residues in the CDR3. Overall study findings and caveats: The investigators catalogued 150 to 200 TCR beta chains as cytomegalovirus-associated. For cytomegalovirus status, the classifier reportedly gave diagnoses with high specificity and sensitivity. An analysis done earlier found most TCR beta V segments productive about 87% or about 30% of the time.

The rearrangement uses TRBV6-4 and TRBJ2-3, with 8 bases aligning to TRBD1. The sample comprised PBMCs. This sequence was found in a male donor in good health and CMV-seropositive. The CDR3 here is CASSVDRAILNTQYF. In DNA form, the CDR3 reads TGTGCCAGCAGTGTGGACAGGGCCATACTAAATACGCAGTATTTT.